This is a list of T cell receptor beta chains from one sample in a study of CD8 T cells in Susac syndrome. TCRdb re-analysed the immunoSEQ multiplex PCR reads in MiXCR, keeping a single row per CDR3 protein. The data hold under 200,000 distinct CDR3 sequences, with roughly 95% observed a single time. The sequenced sample was CD8+ T cells from PBMCs. The receptors here all came from a human donor with multiple sclerosis. Each CDR3 is given with its conserved first and last residue. A D gene is named only where the DNA matches it firmly. Expanded clones are given a class, and other clones once, few, many or no size at all.

CDR3: CASSGDLSSYEQYF
DNA: TGTGCCAGCAGTGGGGATCTGAGCTCCTACGAGCAGTACTTC
D: .
size: once
J: TRBJ2-7
V: TRBV28

CDR3: CASSSDRGVYEQYF
DNA: TGTGCCAGCAGTTCGGACAGGGGGGTCTACGAGCAGTACTTC
D: TRBD1
size: .
J: TRBJ2-7
V: TRBV27

CDR3: CASRTGTPYYEQYF
DNA: TGTGCCAGCAGGACCGGGACACCCTACTACGAGCAGTACTTC
D: .
size: .
J: TRBJ2-7
V: TRBV2

CDR3: CSAAPWRELNELGRYEQYF
DNA: TGCAGTGCTGCGCCCTGGCGGGAGTTGAATGAGTTAGGCCGCTACGAGCAGTACTTC
D: TRBD2
size: few
J: TRBJ2-7
V: TRBV20-1

CDR3: CANVRFVRGLFF
DNA: TGCGCCAACGTGCGGTTCGTCCGGGGACTGTTTTTT
D: .
size: .
J: TRBJ1-4
V: TRBV5-1

CDR3: CASKGEGYSNQPQHF
DNA: TGTGCCAGCAAAGGGGAGGGTTATAGCAATCAGCCCCAGCATTTT
D: .
size: .
J: TRBJ1-5
V: TRBV27

CDR3: CASNVGNTEAFF
DNA: TGTGCCAGCAACGTGGGGAACACTGAAGCTTTCTTT
D: .
size: .
J: TRBJ1-1
V: TRBV5-6

CDR3: CASTRGGNEQFF
DNA: TGTGCCAGCACCCGAGGGGGGAATGAGCAGTTCTTC
D: .
size: .
J: TRBJ2-1
V: TRBV25-1

CDR3: CASRLQMWKYGYTF
DNA: TGCGCCAGCAGGTTACAGATGTGGAAGTATGGCTACACCTTC
D: .
size: .
J: TRBJ1-2
V: TRBV5-1

CDR3: CSVESQTYEQYF
DNA: TGCAGCGTTGAAAGCCAGACCTACGAGCAGTACTTC
D: .
size: .
J: TRBJ2-7
V: TRBV29-1

CDR3: CSVGSGNSNQPQHF
DNA: TGCAGCGTTGGTTCAGGAAATAGCAATCAGCCCCAGCATTTT
D: .
size: .
J: TRBJ1-5
V: TRBV29-1

CDR3: CASSQVGYEQYF
DNA: TGTGCCAGCAGCCAAGTCGGTTACGAGCAGTACTTC
D: .
size: .
J: TRBJ2-7
V: TRBV3-1

CDR3: CASSLIAGEGPYNEQFF
DNA: TGTGCCAGCAGCTTGATAGCGGGAGAGGGGCCCTACAATGAGCAGTTCTTC
D: TRBD2
size: .
J: TRBJ2-1
V: TRBV7-3

CDR3: CASSQGVPAYEQYF
DNA: TGCGCCAGCAGCCAAGGGGTACCCGCCTACGAGCAGTACTTC
D: .
size: .
J: TRBJ2-7
V: TRBV4-1

CDR3: CASNRAGRSYEQYF
DNA: TGTGCCAGCAATCGTGCCGGGAGGTCCTACGAGCAGTACTTC
D: TRBD2
size: once
J: TRBJ2-7
V: TRBV28

CDR3: CASSPGQSQIQAFF
DNA: TGTGCCAGCAGCCCGGGACAGAGCCAAATCCAAGCTTTCTTT
D: TRBD1
size: .
J: TRBJ1-1
V: TRBV9

CDR3: CASSQARVPNEQYF
DNA: TGCGCCAGCAGCCAAGCACGGGTACCCAACGAGCAGTACTTC
D: .
size: .
J: TRBJ2-7
V: TRBV4-1

CDR3: CASSLGSGGQGSTEAFF
DNA: TGTGCCAGCAGCTTAGGGAGCGGCGGACAGGGGAGCACTGAAGCTTTCTTT
D: TRBD1
size: .
J: TRBJ1-1
V: TRBV7-9

CDR3: CASSQGQPGLVHEQYF
DNA: TGTGCCAGTAGCCAGGGACAGCCGGGACTAGTCCACGAGCAGTACTTC
D: .
size: .
J: TRBJ2-7
V: TRBV19

CDR3: CASSQDGYPGTEQETQYF
DNA: TGTGCCAGCAGCCAAGATGGCTACCCCGGGACAGAACAAGAGACCCAGTACTTC
D: TRBD1
size: once
J: TRBJ2-5
V: TRBV3-1

CDR3: CAVGRGRDTDTQYF
DNA: TGTGCCGTCGGCAGGGGGCGGGACACAGATACGCAGTATTTT
D: TRBD1
size: .
J: TRBJ2-3
V: TRBV2

CDR3: CAWSVGGRAQGWYGYTF
DNA: TGTGCCTGGAGTGTTGGGGGTCGGGCCCAGGGTTGGTATGGCTACACCTTC
D: .
size: .
J: TRBJ1-2
V: TRBV30

CDR3: CASSYIRDAAVQETQYF
DNA: TGTGCCAGCAGTTATATACGTGATGCGGCGGTCCAAGAGACCCAGTACTTC
D: .
size: .
J: TRBJ2-5
V: TRBV6-5

CDR3: CAILSPQGVQGYTF
DNA: TGTGCCATTCTCTCCCCGCAGGGGGTACAAGGCTACACCTTC
D: TRBD1
size: .
J: TRBJ1-2
V: TRBV28

CDR3: CASSLLLAGYTF
DNA: TGTGCCAGCAGTTTACTATTGGCGGGCTACACCTTC
D: .
size: .
J: TRBJ1-2
V: TRBV12-3/TRBV12-4

CDR3: CASSVGTGENWRSYNEQFF
DNA: TGTGCCAGCAGTGTCGGGACAGGTGAAAATTGGCGCTCCTACAATGAGCAGTTCTTC
D: TRBD1
size: .
J: TRBJ2-1
V: TRBV2

CDR3: CSVVTGFSYEQYF
DNA: TGCAGCGTTGTAACAGGGTTCTCCTACGAGCAGTACTTC
D: .
size: few
J: TRBJ2-7
V: TRBV29-1

CDR3: CASSSLDIDEQFF
DNA: TGTGCCAGCAGTTCACTAGATATCGATGAGCAGTTCTTC
D: .
size: .
J: TRBJ2-1
V: TRBV12-3/TRBV12-4

CDR3: CASTPRTGDITGELFF
DNA: TGTGCCAGCACCCCCCGGACAGGGGATATTACCGGGGAGCTGTTTTTT
D: TRBD1
size: .
J: TRBJ2-2
V: TRBV9

CDR3: CATSSDTGGLAKKLFF
DNA: TGTGCCACCAGCAGTGATACAGGGGGCCTAGCAAAAAAACTGTTTTTT
D: TRBD1
size: .
J: TRBJ1-4
V: TRBV15

CDR3: CASSSLGGGQPQHF
DNA: TGTGCCAGCAGCTCCCTGGGGGGCGGTCAGCCCCAGCATTTT
D: .
size: .
J: TRBJ1-5
V: TRBV7-6

CDR3: CASSSQPFFTQYF
DNA: TGTGCCAGCAGCTCTCAACCTTTTTTTACGCAGTATTTT
D: .
size: .
J: TRBJ2-3
V: TRBV6-2/TRBV6-3

CDR3: CASSQELRATPETQYF
DNA: TGTGCCAGCAGCCAAGAATTGAGGGCCACCCCGGAGACCCAGTACTTC
D: .
size: .
J: TRBJ2-5
V: TRBV4-2

CDR3: CASSLIGTDTQYF
DNA: TGTGCCAGCAGCTTAATTGGCACAGATACGCAGTATTTT
D: .
size: .
J: TRBJ2-3
V: TRBV7-3

CDR3: CASRGPGNEQFF
DNA: TGTGCCAGCAGGGGGCCCGGCAATGAGCAGTTCTTC
D: .
size: .
J: TRBJ2-1
V: TRBV27

CDR3: CASSQEGSAFF
DNA: TGCGCCAGCAGCCAAGAAGGTTCGGCTTTCTTT
D: .
size: .
J: TRBJ1-1
V: TRBV4-1